The 10 T cell receptor beta chains listed next were all sequenced from one sample in a study of monozygotic twins with inflammatory bowel disease. TCRdb reworked the 5' RACE reads into one entry per CDR3 protein, no DNA. This sample's table reports 150,000 to 200,000 distinct CDR3 sequences. The sample taken for sequencing was blood. These receptors were taken from a human donor with ulcerative colitis or Crohn's disease, or a healthy co-twin of an affected twin (not recorded which).

The rearrangement links TRBV7-9 to TRBJ2-7. From germline, CDR1 is SEHNR and CDR2 FQNEAQ (reference sequence). The CDR3 contains 12 residues. This CDR3 reads CASNADSYEQYF.

The chain joins TRBV2 to TRBJ1-1; there is no DNA to check the TCRdb D call of TRBD1. The CDR3 runs 15 residues. Germline lookup yields CDR1 SNHLY and CDR2 FYNNEI. CDR3: CASSEQHGAATEAFF.

This chain joins TRBV5-1 and TRBJ2-5; the D gene TCRdb calls, TRBD2, cannot be checked with no DNA. This CDR3 spans 13 amino acids. Per the germline V gene, CDR1 is SGHRS and CDR2 is YFSETQ. The CDR3 sequence is CASSGGSWETQYF.

J is TRBJ2-3 and V is TRBV6-6; lacking DNA, the TRBD1 call made by TCRdb goes unchecked. Germline CDR1 reads MNHNY; CDR2 reads SVGAGI (reference sequence). This CDR3 contains 14 residues. The CDR3 spells CASRAGQVYDTQYF.

The chain combines TRBV5-1 with TRBJ1-5. From germline, CDR1 is SGHRS and CDR2 YFSETQ. CDR3 size: 13 residues. The CDR3 loop is CASSLEGYQPQHF.

The chain employs TRBV9 and TRBJ2-3; absent DNA, TCRdb's TRBD2 call cannot be checked. Germline values: CDR1 SGDLS, CDR2 YYNGEE. This CDR3 spans 15 amino acids. CDR3 in amino acids: CASSVAGLAVDTQYF. Supplemented by reference TRBV9 and TRBJ2-3, the full variable domain reads DSGVTQTPKHLITATGQRVTLRCSPRSGDLSVYWYQQSLDQGLQFLIQYYNGEERAKGNILERFSAQQFPDLHSELNLSSLELGDSALYFCASSVAGLAVDTQYFGPGTRLTVL.

The gene calls are TRBV3-1 and TRBJ2-3; TCRdb calls TRBD2, which cannot be checked without DNA. The CDR3 totals 13 residues. Germline lookup yields CDR1 LGHDT and CDR2 YNNKEL (reference sequence). This CDR3 is CASYYPLTDTQYF.

The chain couples TRBV24-1 to TRBJ2-1; TCRdb designates TRBD2, a call that cannot be tested without DNA. Germline V gene lookup returns CDR1 KGHDR and CDR2 SFDVKD. This CDR3 spans 15 amino acids. The CDR3 protein is CATSRTSGAYNEQFF.

The rearrangement links TRBV28 to TRBJ1-2. Per germline, CDR1 MDHEN and CDR2 SYDVKM. This CDR3 comprises 13 residues. CDR3 in amino acids: CASSLATPYGYTF.

This sequence joins TRBV11-2 and TRBJ2-1; TCRdb gives TRBD1 as the D gene, but with no DNA this cannot be confirmed. This CDR3 comprises 17 residues. Germline CDR1 SGHAT, CDR2 FQNNGV. The CDR3 sequence: CASSFVGVTGRSNEQFF.